This TCR beta chain came from a study of blood T cells in healthy people across ages (dated by TCRdb to about 2015). Study-wide context: In model experiments, template switching captured about one uniquely barcoded TCR beta cDNA molecule for every two T cells. Using deep sequencing normalized with unique cDNA molecular identifiers, the study measured how TCR beta repertoire diversity changes with age. Four age groups were formed from the donors: young (average about 15 years), middle-aged (around 39), aged (62) and long-lived (82). To avoid experimental bias, donors of different ages were distributed randomly across sequencing lanes. For two donors (one aged 18 to 29 and one aged 80 or older), the study analyzed two additional independent replicas of 1 million unique cDNA reads from the same blood draw.

In regard to this clonotype: Its specific antigen is unknown. No base quality information exists; no much larger clone differs at one position.

The roughly 39 donors, aged 6 to 90 years, were systemically healthy Caucasian individuals from Russia. Each donor gave about 9.8 milliliters of peripheral blood, drawn into EDTA-treated Vacutainer tubes. Ficoll-Paque density-gradient centrifugation was used to isolate PBMCs, with at least 7 million per sample. Total RNA, at least 5 micrograms per sample, was extracted from PBMCs with Trizol reagent. Naive CD45RAhigh/CD27high T cell percentages were measured by flow cytometry on a PBMC aliquot from every donor. The library was built by means of 5' RACE. The listed sequencing device is Illumina HiSeq 2500. The second PCR ran for roughly 6 to 11 cycles and used a J-beta primer mix along with a sample-barcoded 5' primer. A unique molecular identifier was introduced onto each TCR beta cDNA molecule by a template-switch 5' adaptor carrying 12 random nucleotides. At least 3 million CDR3-containing paired-end reads were obtained from each sample. First-strand cDNA was synthesized from all RNA with the Mint cDNA synthesis kit, primed by a TRBC-specific oligonucleotide. All cDNA was treated with uracil-DNA glycosylase and then went through a first 18-cycle PCR with the universal primers M1SS and BC2_uni_R. On the authors' methods: For normalization, 1 million high-quality reads, each with a distinct molecular identifier, were randomly selected from each sample. Reads sharing molecular identifiers were discarded rather than binned into consensus sequences. MiTCR, with a Q25 quality threshold and the strictest error-elimination algorithm, was used for CDR3 identification, clonotype clustering and error correction. Lower-bound total TCR beta diversity was estimated with a nonparametric unseen species model using Euler transformation. TCRdb passed the public sequencing reads through fastp at Q25 and MiXCR, retaining productive beta sequences. For every CDR3 protein sequence, its rows merge into one entry that carries the most common genes and DNA. These V and J calls rely on TCRdb rather than the paper's analysis. The sample includes some 640,000 distinct CDR3 sequences, with roughly 31% observed a single time. 15% to 17% of the sample belongs to the ten largest clones.

At the junction V is shortened by 4 bases and J by 5 bases; bases outside the gene matches: 7. The germline V gene sets CDR1 to KGHDR and CDR2 to SFDVKD. Taken from cysteine to phenylalanine, the CDR3 has 17 residues. Only the CDR3 portion is preserved as DNA: 51 bases, with reading frame beginning at the first base. Study-wide findings and limitations: Because the CMV infection status of the donors was unknown, age-related changes in expanded clonotypes may potentially have been confounded. Estimates of total diversity from one million sequenced T cells were regarded as lower bounds and underestimates. Conclusive comparison of naive and antigen-experienced compartments was prevented by the profiling of bulk unsorted PBMCs. Observed TCR beta diversity per million T cells fell roughly linearly with age, and a significant reduction was already apparent by age roughly 40. There was a strong correlation between observed TCR beta diversity and the percentage of naive T cells measured by flow cytometry. Compared with the aged group, the long-lived group had more naive CD4+ T cells, fewer expanded clones and increased TCR diversity, suggesting age selection.

The chain was built from TRBV24-1 and TRBJ2-1; TRBD2 aligns with 13 central bases. The receptor was isolated from a woman of 80 years or more in good health. Sequenced sample: blood. The CDR3 reads CATSDTGTSGANNEQFF. Here is the DNA: TGTGCCACCAGTGACACCGGGACTAGCGGGGCCAACAATGAGCAGTTCTTC.